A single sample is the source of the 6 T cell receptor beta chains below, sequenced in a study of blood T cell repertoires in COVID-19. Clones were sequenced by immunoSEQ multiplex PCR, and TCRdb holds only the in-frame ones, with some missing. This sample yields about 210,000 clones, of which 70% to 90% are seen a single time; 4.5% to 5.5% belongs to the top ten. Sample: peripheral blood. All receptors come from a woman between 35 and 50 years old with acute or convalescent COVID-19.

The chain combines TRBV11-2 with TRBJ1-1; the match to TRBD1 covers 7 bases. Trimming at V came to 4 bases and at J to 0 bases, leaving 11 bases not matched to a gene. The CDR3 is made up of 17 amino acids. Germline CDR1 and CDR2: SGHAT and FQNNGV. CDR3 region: CASSSLSTGTLNTEAFF. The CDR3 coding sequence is TGTGCCAGCAGCTCCCTCTCGACAGGGACCTTGAACACTGAAGCTTTCTTT.

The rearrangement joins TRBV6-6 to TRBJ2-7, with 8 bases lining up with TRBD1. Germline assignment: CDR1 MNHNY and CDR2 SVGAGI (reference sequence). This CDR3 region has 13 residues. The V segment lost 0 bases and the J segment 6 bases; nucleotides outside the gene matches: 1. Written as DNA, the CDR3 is TGTGCCAGCAGTTACTCACAGGGGGGCGAGCAGTACGTC. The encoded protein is CASSYSQGGEQYV.

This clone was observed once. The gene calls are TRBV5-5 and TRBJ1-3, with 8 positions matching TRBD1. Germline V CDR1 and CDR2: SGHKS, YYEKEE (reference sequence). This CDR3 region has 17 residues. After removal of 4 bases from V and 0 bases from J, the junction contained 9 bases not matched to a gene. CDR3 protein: CASSLGDRRSSGNTIYF. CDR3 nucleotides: TGTGCCAGCAGCCTAGGGGACAGGAGATCCTCTGGAAACACCATATATTTT.

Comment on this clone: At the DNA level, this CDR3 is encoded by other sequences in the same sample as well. The DNA of the CDR3 is TGTGCCAGCAGTTACGAGGTTTACGAGCAGTACGTC. Its protein product is CASSYEVYEQYV. V usage is TRBV6-2 or TRBV6-3 and J usage is TRBJ2-7; D remains ambiguous. Deletions cut 2 bases from V and 4 bases from J, with 6 bases between. Per germline, CDR1 MNHEY and CDR2 SVGEGT. The CDR3 loop spans 12 amino acids.

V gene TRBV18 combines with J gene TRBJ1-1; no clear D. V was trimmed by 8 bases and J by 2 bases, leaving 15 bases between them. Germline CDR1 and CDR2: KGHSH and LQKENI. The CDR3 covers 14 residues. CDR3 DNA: TGTGCCAGCCAGACCTCCGGGAGCAACACTGAAGCTTTCTTT. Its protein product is CASQTSGSNTEAFF.

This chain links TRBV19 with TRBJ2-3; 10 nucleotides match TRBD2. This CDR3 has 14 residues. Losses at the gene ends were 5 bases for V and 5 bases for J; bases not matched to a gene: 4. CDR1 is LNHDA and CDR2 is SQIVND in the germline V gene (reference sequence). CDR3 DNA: TGTGCCAGTAGTGTTAGCGGGGGGATAGATACGCAGTATTTT. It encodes CASSVSGGIDTQYF.